The next 9 T cell receptor beta chains were all read from a single sample in a study of T cell responses to AZD1222 COVID-19 vaccine. Profiled with immunoSEQ multiplex PCR; TCRdb holds only in-frame clones, not every one. The sample lists around 100,000 clones, about 93% occurring once. The starting material was peripheral blood, obtained on day 0 of AZD1222 vaccination. All receptors derive from an adult in good health.

V usage is TRBV10-1 and J usage is TRBJ2-3; TRBD2 aligns across 7 bases. Germline V gene data show CDR1 as WNHNN and CDR2 as SYGVQD (reference sequence). CDR3 size: 16 residues. Trimming removed 3 bases from V and 3 bases from J; junction bases left unmatched: 9. The CDR3 spells CASSDDGRIRTDTQYF. The CDR3 nucleotides read TGCGCCAGCAGTGACGACGGGAGGATAAGGACAGATACGCAGTATTTT.

This sequence joins TRBV4-1 and TRBJ1-1; D remains unclear. V lost 1 base, J lost 1 base, and 10 bases lay in between. This CDR3 region has 15 residues. Germline-derived CDR1 and CDR2 are MGHRA and YSYEKL. CDR3 DNA sequence: TGCGCCAGCAGCCAAGCCCCGGCAGGGAACACTGAAGCTTTCTTT. It yields the protein CASSQAPAGNTEAFF.

The V gene is TRBV7-6, the J gene TRBJ1-3; D remains unclear. This CDR3 region has 14 residues. Trimming took 1 base from V and 4 from J, leaving 8 bases between them. Germline V CDR1 and CDR2: SGHVS, FNYEAQ. This CDR3 is CASSLGRTGNTIYF. CDR3 coding DNA: TGTGCCAGCAGCTTAGGTAGAACCGGAAACACCATATATTTT.

The chain joins TRBV7-3 to TRBJ1-1; TRBD1 might be the D (6 bases). With 5 bases removed from V and 0 bases from J, the gap between germline ends came to 13 bases. Looked up from germline, CDR1 is SGHTA and CDR2 is FQGTGA. CDR3 length equals 15 residues. CDR3 nucleotide sequence: TGTGCCAGCAGCCCAAGGGGGGGACTGAACACTGAAGCTTTCTTT. Translation: CASSPRGGLNTEAFF.

V and J are TRBV11-3 and TRBJ1-2; 9 bases line up with TRBD1. The CDR3 length is 11 residues. Germline-derived CDR1 and CDR2 are SGHNT and YENEEA. V lost 8 bases to trimming and J lost 8 bases; unmatched junction nucleotides: 3. As DNA, the CDR3 is TGTGCCAGCGGACAGGGGTTAGGCTACACCTTC. This gives the protein CASGQGLGYTF.

The CDR3 here is CASSLSTGGFDEQFF. Here the CDR3 DNA reads TGCGCCAGCAGCTTGTCGACAGGGGGCTTCGATGAGCAGTTCTTC. This sequence joins TRBV5-1 and TRBJ2-1; 10 bases map to TRBD1. The CDR3 runs to 15 residues. Trimming at V came to 1 base and at J to 8 bases, leaving 6 bases not matched to a gene. Germline V CDR1 and CDR2: SGHRS, YFSETQ.

The CDR3 region is CASSLVAGDYEQYF. The CDR3 DNA reads TGTGCCAGCAGCTTGGTGGCAGGGGACTACGAGCAGTACTTC. V usage is TRBV5-5 and J usage is TRBJ2-7; weak D call: TRBD1 (6 bases). CDR1 and CDR2 from the germline V gene are SGHKS and YYEKEE (reference sequence). This CDR3 contains 14 residues. The germline V and J ends were trimmed by 0 bases and 3 bases, with 10 bases remaining between them.

The chain's CDR3 is CASSQDASGYNEQFF. CDR3 coding DNA: TGCGCCAGCAGCCAAGACGCTAGCGGCTACAATGAGCAGTTCTTC. V gene TRBV4-1 combines with J gene TRBJ2-1; 7 bases fit TRBD2. This CDR3 has 15 residues. Germline CDR1 MGHRA, CDR2 YSYEKL. With 0 bases clipped from V and 3 bases from J, the junction kept 2 bases outside the gene matches.

CDR3 protein: CASSAEIYTEAFF. The CDR3 DNA is TGTGCCAGCAGCGCAGAGATTTACACTGAAGCTTTCTTT. The chain links TRBV7-3 to TRBJ1-1; D remains ambiguous. The V end was cut by 5 bases, the J end by 3 bases, with 10 bases between. This CDR3 has 13 amino acids. From germline, CDR1 is SGHTA and CDR2 FQGTGA.